Listed below are T cell receptor beta chains from one sample, sequenced in a study of blood T cell repertoires in COVID-19. Clones were sequenced by immunoSEQ multiplex PCR, and TCRdb holds only the in-frame ones, with some missing. The sample carries 200,000 to 250,000 clones, 75% to 85% recorded once. Sequencing input: peripheral blood. All receptors derive from a woman in her 70s with COVID-19, enrolled during active disease. Both conserved end residues are part of each CDR3. The order of the fields is J gene, clone size, V gene, D gene, CDR3 DNA, CDR3 protein. The D gene is left open where the match is weak. Some rows have no size entry. The others give once, few or many, or a class for an expanded clone.

>TRBJ1-5|-|TRBV2|-
TGTGCCAGCAGCCTACAGGGAGGCAATCAGCCCCAGCATTTT
CASSLQGGNQPQHF
>TRBJ1-1|-|TRBV10-3|-
TGTGCCATCAAGCAGGTGAACACTGAAGCTTTCTTT
CAIKQVNTEAFF
>TRBJ1-4|-|TRBV15|TRBD1
TGTGCCACCAGCAGAGATTACGGGACAGGCAATGAAAAACTGTTTTTT
CATSRDYGTGNEKLFF
>TRBJ2-7|-|TRBV7-2|-
TGTGCCAGCAGCCCTGCGGACAGTAGCACTTACGAGCAGTACTTC
CASSPADSSTYEQYF
>TRBJ2-1|-|TRBV19|TRBD2
TGTGCCAGTAGTATCAGAGGACTAGTACTCAATGAGCAGTTCTTC
CASSIRGLVLNEQFF
>TRBJ2-2|-|TRBV5-1|-
TGCGCCAGCAGCTTGGTACAGGAGAACACCGGGGAGCTGTTTTTT
CASSLVQENTGELFF
>TRBJ2-7|-|TRBV3-1/TRBV3-2|-
TGTGCCAGCAGCCAAGGCGACACAACCACCTACGAGCAGTACTTC
CASSQGDTTTYEQYF
>TRBJ2-7|-|TRBV5-1|TRBD2
TGCGCCAGCGCCGGACTAGCGGGGGAGCCGAGCACTAAGCAGTACTTC
CASAGLAGEPSTKQYF
>TRBJ2-7|few|TRBV18|TRBD1
TGTGCCAGCTCACGGACAGGGACCTACGAGCAGTACTTC
CASSRTGTYEQYF
>TRBJ2-5|-|TRBV5-1|-
TGCGCCAGCAGCTTGGAGGTAGCCCGGGAGACCCAGTACTTC
CASSLEVARETQYF
>TRBJ1-3|-|TRBV7-3|-
TGTGCCAGCAGCCCGGACAGTACTCCTGGAAACACCATATATTTT
CASSPDSTPGNTIYF
>TRBJ1-1|-|TRBV19|TRBD1
TGTGCCAGTAAATCGGAGACAGGGAATGCTGAAGCTTTCTTT
CASKSETGNAEAFF
>TRBJ2-5|-|TRBV7-8|TRBD1
TGTGCCAGCAGCTCCCCAGACTCAGGGGGCGGGGAGACCCAGTACTTC
CASSSPDSGGGETQYF
>TRBJ2-1|-|TRBV24-1|-
TGTGCCACCAGTGATGTCACTAGCCCCCAAAAGTTCTTC
CATSDVTSPQKFF
>TRBJ1-5|-|TRBV5-5|TRBD1
TGTGCCAGCAGCTTGGAAGACAGGGGGTTGTCGCCCCAGCATTTT
CASSLEDRGLSPQHF
>TRBJ2-7|-|TRBV3-1/TRBV3-2|TRBD2
TGTGCCAGCAGCACCCTAGCGGCCTACGAGCAGTACTTC
CASSTLAAYEQYF
>TRBJ2-1|-|TRBV19|TRBD1
TGTGCCAGTAGTACTTCGGACAGGGGATTGCAGTTCTTC
CASSTSDRGLQFF
>TRBJ1-2|-|TRBV19|-
TGTGCCAGCAGGACAATCCAAACCGATGGCTACACCTTC
CASRTIQTDGYTF
>TRBJ2-1|-|TRBV6-5|TRBD2
TGTGCCAGCAGCCCCGGACTAGCGCCCTACAATGAGCAGTTCTTC
CASSPGLAPYNEQFF
>TRBJ2-7|-|TRBV14|-
TGTGCCAGCAGCCAAGGATTGAGTAGCGCAACCTACGAGCAGTACTTC
CASSQGLSSATYEQYF
>TRBJ1-1|-|TRBV9|-
TGTGCCAGCAGCTCAGGGGTTACTGAAGCTTTCTTT
CASSSGVTEAFF
>TRBJ2-2|-|TRBV7-2|-
TGTGCCAGCAGCTTAGCTTTGCGGTCGAACACCGGGGAGCTGTTTTTT
CASSLALRSNTGELFF
>TRBJ1-4|-|TRBV18|TRBD1
TGTGCCAGCTCACCACCCGGACAGGGGTATGAAAAACTGTTTTTT
CASSPPGQGYEKLFF
>TRBJ1-2|-|TRBV3-1/TRBV3-2|-
TGTGCCAGCAGCCAATTAGTTAACTATGGCTACACCTTC
CASSQLVNYGYTF
>TRBJ2-7|-|TRBV2|TRBD2
TGTGCCAGCAAAAAAGGGCGGGAGGGAGCCTACGAGCAGTACTTC
CASKKGREGAYEQYF
>TRBJ1-2|-|TRBV5-1|-
TGCGCCAGCAGCTTAGCAGGGGAAGATGGCTACACCTTC
CASSLAGEDGYTF
>TRBJ1-5|few|TRBV5-4|-
TGTGCCAGCAGCCGTACAGGACAGCCCCAGCATTTT
CASSRTGQPQHF
>TRBJ2-1|-|TRBV19|TRBD2
TGTGCCAGTAGTATAGATCTAAGGACTAGCAATGAGCAGTTCTTC
CASSIDLRTSNEQFF
>TRBJ1-1|-|TRBV6-2/TRBV6-3|-
TGTGCCAGCAGTAGGGAGAACATGAACACTGAAGCTTTCTTT
CASSRENMNTEAFF
>TRBJ2-3|-|TRBV11-2|TRBD2
TGTGCCAGCAGCTCTCTGGTAGCGGGTACGCAGTATTTT
CASSSLVAGTQYF
>TRBJ1-2|-|TRBV9|-
TGTGCCAGCAGCGTAGTGTCAGGTGACGGCTACACCTTC
CASSVVSGDGYTF
>TRBJ2-5|-|TRBV7-3|TRBD2
TGTGCCAGCAGCCGGACTAGCGGAGACGGAGAGACCCAGTACTTC
CASSRTSGDGETQYF
>TRBJ1-5|-|TRBV18|-
TGTGCCAGCTCACCACCGTCCCCAGGGCGCAATCAGCCCCAGCATTTT
CASSPPSPGRNQPQHF
>TRBJ1-2|-|TRBV25-1|-
TGTGCCAGCAGTGAATCGCACAGGGTGAAGGATGGCTACACCTTC
CASSESHRVKDGYTF
>TRBJ1-1|-|TRBV4-3|-
TGCGCCAGCAGCTCCCTAACGCCTCAGGGGAGTGCTGAAGCTTTCTTT
CASSSLTPQGSAEAFF
>TRBJ2-3|-|TRBV15|-
TGTGCCACCAGCAGAGCGAGTCGCACAGATACGCAGTATTTT
CATSRASRTDTQYF
>TRBJ1-1|-|TRBV7-3|-
TGTGCCAGCAGCTTAAATCGTCTCAACACTGAAGCTTTCTTT
CASSLNRLNTEAFF
>TRBJ1-5|-|TRBV4-3|-
TGCGCCAGCAGCCAAGATTTGTACAGGGGCAATCAGCCCCAGCATTTT
CASSQDLYRGNQPQHF
>TRBJ1-2|-|TRBV6-5|TRBD1
TGTGCCAGCAGGGGACAGGGTCGCTACACCTTC
CASRGQGRYTF
>TRBJ1-1|-|TRBV2|-
TGTGCCAGCAGCCCCCAGCGTGGGGCCGGGACTGAAGCTTTCTTT
CASSPQRGAGTEAFF
>TRBJ2-2|-|TRBV7-6|TRBD1
TGTGCCAGCAGCCCAAGGGACAGACCGAACACCGGGGAGCTGTTTTTT
CASSPRDRPNTGELFF
>TRBJ2-5|-|TRBV7-9|TRBD2
TGTGCCAGCAGCCACGCTAGCGGGGCCCAAGAGACCCAGTACTTC
CASSHASGAQETQYF
>TRBJ1-1|-|TRBV4-2|-
TGTGCCAGCAGCGATAAAGGGGGATTGTCGGAAGCTTTCTTT
CASSDKGGLSEAFF
>TRBJ1-3|-|TRBV11-2|-
TGTGCCAGCAGCCCCCAGGCAGGGGCTGGAAACACCATATATTTT
CASSPQAGAGNTIYF
>TRBJ2-3|-|TRBV9|TRBD2
TGTGCCAGTAACCGGGACTACCTCACAGATACGCAGTATTTT
CASNRDYLTDTQYF
>TRBJ2-7|-|TRBV4-1|-
TGCGCCAGCAGCCAAGATTTCAGCGAGCAGTACTTC
CASSQDFSEQYF
>TRBJ2-5|-|TRBV11-3|TRBD2
TGTGCCAGCAGCTTAAGCGGGAGTCGGCAAGAGACCCAGTACTTC
CASSLSGSRQETQYF
>TRBJ1-3|-|TRBV29-1|TRBD1
TGCAGCGTCCGGGACAGTTTAGGAAACACCATATATTTT
CSVRDSLGNTIYF
>TRBJ2-3|-|TRBV12-2|-
TGTGCAAGTCGCTTAGTTTCGGCTAGCGGGGCCCTCTTCCGAGATACGCAGTATTTT
CASRLVSASGALFRDTQYF
>TRBJ1-3|-|TRBV5-1|TRBD1
TGCGCCAGCAGCCCTACAGGGGACTTCTCTGGAAACACCATATATTTT
CASSPTGDFSGNTIYF
>TRBJ1-1|-|TRBV19|TRBD1
TGTGCCAGTAGTATGTTGTGGACAGGGGATGAGACCACTGAAGCTTTCTTT
CASSMLWTGDETTEAFF
>TRBJ2-7|-|TRBV6-6|TRBD2
TGTGCCAGCAGATCCGGACTAGCGGGGGAACAGTACTTC
CASRSGLAGEQYF
>TRBJ1-6|-|TRBV4-1|-
TGCGCCAGCAGCCGACGAGCGGAGTCAGGTTCACCCCTCCACTTT
CASSRRAESGSPLHF
>TRBJ2-7|-|TRBV30|TRBD1
TGTGCCTGGAGTGCGGGACAGGATGACGAGCAGTACTTC
CAWSAGQDDEQYF
>TRBJ2-7|-|TRBV6-2/TRBV6-3|TRBD1
TGTGCCAGCAGTACCACGGGGACAGGAGCTTACGAGCAGTACTTC
CASSTTGTGAYEQYF
>TRBJ1-2|-|TRBV30|-
TGTGCCTGGAGTGTAAGGAACAGGGAAGGGAATGGCTACACCTTC
CAWSVRNREGNGYTF
>TRBJ2-7|-|TRBV7-9|TRBD1
TGTGCCAGCAGCTTGCTGACAGGGGGCGGCTACGAGCAGTACTTC
CASSLLTGGGYEQYF
>TRBJ2-1|-|TRBV19|TRBD2
TGTGCCAGCCGGGACTACCTAAATGAGCAGTTCTTC
CASRDYLNEQFF
>TRBJ1-1|-|TRBV5-4|-
TGTGCCAGCAGCTGGGGCGCCCGGAAGAACACTGAAGCTTTCTTT
CASSWGARKNTEAFF
>TRBJ1-1|-|TRBV7-2|-
TGTGCCAGCAGCTTATACGGGTTTGGAACTGAAGCTTTCTTT
CASSLYGFGTEAFF